A selection of T cell receptor beta chains follows, all from one sample in a study of blood T cell repertoires in COVID-19. TCRdb's copy holds only in-frame clones and misses some; the assay was immunoSEQ multiplex PCR. Of 110,000 or so clones in the sample, approximately 80% were seen once. The sequencing sample was made of peripheral blood. These receptors originate from a woman in her 40s with acute or convalescent COVID-19. The CDR3 runs from the conserved cysteine through the conserved F or W. The D gene is left open where the match is weak. Rows give clone size only sometimes, using once, few, many, or a class for an expanded clone.

J: TRBJ2-4; D: TRBD1; V: TRBV5-6; size: .; length: 14; CDR3: CASSGTGPKNIQYF; DNA: TGTGCCAGCAGCGGGACAGGGCCCAAAAACATTCAGTACTTC
J: TRBJ1-2; D: TRBD1; V: TRBV29-1; size: .; length: 14; CDR3: CSVASIQGFYGYTF; DNA: TGCAGCGTTGCTTCAATACAGGGGTTCTATGGCTACACCTTC
J: TRBJ2-3; D: .; V: TRBV5-1; size: .; length: 15; CDR3: CASSSSSLLPDTQYF; DNA: TGCGCCAGCAGCAGTTCTAGCCTACTGCCAGATACGCAGTATTTT
J: TRBJ2-7; D: TRBD2; V: TRBV19; size: many; length: 14; CDR3: CASSDGLGSYEQYF; DNA: TGTGCCAGTAGTGACGGACTAGGCTCCTACGAGCAGTACTTC
J: TRBJ1-5; D: .; V: TRBV19; size: once; length: 14; CDR3: CASSIGQSNQPQHF; DNA: TGTGCCAGTAGTATAGGACAGAGCAATCAGCCCCAGCATTTT
J: TRBJ2-7; D: .; V: TRBV12-3/TRBV12-4; size: .; length: 13; CDR3: CASSSTNSYEQYF; DNA: TGTGCCAGCAGTTCGACAAATTCCTACGAGCAGTACTTC
J: TRBJ1-5; D: TRBD1; V: TRBV29-1; size: .; length: 13; CDR3: CSVGGTGAQPQHF; DNA: TGCAGCGTCGGGGGGACAGGGGCCCAGCCCCAGCATTTT
J: TRBJ2-3; D: .; V: TRBV7-2; size: .; length: 13; CDR3: CASSPGRGVTQYF; DNA: TGTGCCAGCAGCCCTGGGAGGGGGGTTACGCAGTATTTT
J: TRBJ1-2; D: .; V: TRBV6-1; size: .; length: 15; CDR3: CASSELQGWNYGYTF; DNA: TGTGCCAGCAGTGAGTTACAGGGTTGGAACTATGGCTACACCTTC
J: TRBJ2-1; D: TRBD2; V: TRBV5-1; size: .; length: 15; CDR3: CASHLRAGDSNEQFF; DNA: TGCGCCAGCCATCTTAGGGCGGGGGATTCCAATGAGCAGTTCTTC
J: TRBJ2-7; D: TRBD1; V: TRBV10-3; size: .; length: 14; CDR3: CAISGDSSSYEQYF; DNA: TGTGCCATCAGTGGGGACAGCAGCTCCTACGAGCAGTACTTC
J: TRBJ2-2; D: .; V: TRBV7-2; size: .; length: 14; CDR3: CASGSQISTGELFF; DNA: TGTGCCAGCGGTAGCCAGATTTCCACCGGGGAGCTGTTTTTT
J: TRBJ2-4; D: .; V: TRBV7-2; size: .; length: 19; CDR3: CASSLEVGDAKRTKNIQYF; DNA: TGTGCCAGCAGCTTAGAAGTAGGAGACGCCAAGAGGACCAAAAACATTCAGTACTTC
J: TRBJ1-1; D: .; V: TRBV19; size: .; length: 15; CDR3: CASRDGGKMNTEAFF; DNA: TGTGCCAGCCGGGACGGGGGGAAAATGAACACTGAAGCTTTCTTT
J: TRBJ1-1; D: .; V: TRBV11-2; size: .; length: 12; CDR3: CASSLVSIEAFF; DNA: TGTGCCAGCAGCTTAGTTTCCATTGAAGCTTTCTTT
J: TRBJ1-1; D: .; V: TRBV5-4; size: .; length: 12; CDR3: CASSPVGAEAFF; DNA: TGTGCCAGCAGCCCGGTCGGGGCTGAAGCTTTCTTT
J: TRBJ1-2; D: .; V: TRBV3-1/TRBV3-2; size: .; length: 13; CDR3: CASSQETVHGYTF; DNA: TGTGCCAGCAGCCAAGAAACAGTTCATGGCTACACCTTC
J: TRBJ2-7; D: .; V: TRBV10-2; size: many; length: 13; CDR3: CASNAGSSYEQYF; DNA: TGCGCCAGCAACGCTGGCAGCTCCTACGAGCAGTACTTC
J: TRBJ1-2; D: TRBD1; V: TRBV19; size: .; length: 16; CDR3: CASSTGQGARVYGYTF; DNA: TGTGCCAGTAGTACGGGACAGGGGGCGCGGGTCTATGGCTACACCTTC
J: TRBJ2-1; D: .; V: TRBV9; size: .; length: 14; CDR3: CASSESGILNEQFF; DNA: TGTGCCAGCAGCGAAAGCGGCATCCTCAATGAGCAGTTCTTC
J: TRBJ1-1; D: .; V: TRBV3-1/TRBV3-2; size: .; length: 14; CDR3: CASSQLGAGTEAFF; DNA: TGTGCCAGCAGCCAACTGGGGGCTGGCACTGAAGCTTTCTTT
J: TRBJ2-1; D: TRBD2; V: TRBV18; size: .; length: 14; CDR3: CASSPAGVYNEQFF; DNA: TGTGCCAGCTCACCAGCGGGGGTCTACAATGAGCAGTTCTTC
J: TRBJ1-3; D: .; V: TRBV14; size: .; length: 16; CDR3: CASSQQGRISGNTIYF; DNA: TGTGCCAGCAGCCAGCAGGGTAGAATTTCTGGAAACACCATATATTTT
J: TRBJ2-2; D: TRBD2; V: TRBV3-1/TRBV3-2; size: .; length: 15; CDR3: CASRVLRGGSGELFF; DNA: TGTGCCAGCAGGGTTCTGCGGGGGGGATCCGGGGAGCTGTTTTTT
J: TRBJ1-5; D: TRBD1; V: TRBV19; size: .; length: 14; CDR3: CATQTGVENQPQHF; DNA: TGTGCCACCCAAACAGGGGTGGAAAATCAGCCCCAGCATTTT
J: TRBJ1-2; D: TRBD1; V: TRBV7-2; size: .; length: 13; CDR3: CASSSGQNYGYTF; DNA: TGTGCCAGCAGCTCGGGACAGAACTATGGCTACACCTTC
J: TRBJ2-3; D: TRBD1; V: TRBV5-8; size: .; length: 15; CDR3: CASSLGDRPTDTQYF; DNA: TGTGCCAGCAGCTTGGGGGACAGGCCCACAGATACGCAGTATTTT
J: TRBJ1-2; D: TRBD1; V: TRBV27; size: .; length: 17; CDR3: CASRIWGQGASNYGYTF; DNA: TGTGCCAGCAGGATCTGGGGACAGGGCGCTTCTAACTATGGCTACACCTTC
J: TRBJ2-3; D: TRBD2; V: TRBV7-3; size: .; length: 17; CDR3: CASSPGTSGGYTDTQYF; DNA: TGTGCCAGCAGCCCAGGGACTAGCGGGGGATACACAGATACGCAGTATTTT
J: TRBJ2-6; D: TRBD2; V: TRBV18; size: .; length: 19; CDR3: CASSPLGSGRTSGANVLTF; DNA: TGTGCCAGCTCACCCCTGGGTAGCGGGAGGACCTCTGGGGCCAACGTCCTGACTTTC
J: TRBJ1-3; D: TRBD1; V: TRBV6-6; size: .; length: 14; CDR3: CASSYDRVENTIYF; DNA: TGTGCCAGCAGTTACGACAGGGTGGAAAACACCATATATTTT